This paragraph covers one TCR beta chain sequence. What antigen it recognizes has not been identified. Base-call qualities are not available, and no considerably larger clone is one nucleotide away. The sample comes from a study of blood T cell repertoires in COVID-19 (TCRdb year 2020). A note on the overall study: The collaborator samples originated in the United States, Italy and Spain and spanned the acute and convalescent phases of COVID-19. The prospective study material was composed of cDNA or gDNA derived from T cells, B-cell-depleted T cells, or PBMCs. Deeply sampled blood TCRbeta repertoires from subjects exposed to, actively infected with, or recovered from COVID-19 were included in the dataset. The repertoires were released in a freely available public database intended as a resource for research on the immune response to SARS-CoV-2. The samples were drawn from two sources: the first 160 participants of the ongoing ImmuneRACE study, and over 950 subjects contributed by 6 global collaborators. A de-identified subject ID, COVID-19 status, age in years and sex were almost always included in the sample metadata. HLA class I and class II types, where available, came from metadata supplied by the sample provider rather than from assay-based typing.

TCRbeta CDR3 regions were amplified from genomic DNA by means of the immunoSEQ Assay, a bias-controlled multiplex PCR. The published analysis was carried out like this. The number of nucleated cells in each sample was estimated by amplification of reference gene primers within the assay. To quantify the absolute abundance of each unique TCRbeta CDR3 rearrangement, sequence reads were collapsed and filtered. For each sample, productive Simpson clonality was calculated as the square root of Simpson's diversity index across productive rearrangements. TCRdb retrieved this table from immuneACCESS and kept in-frame rearrangements only. Not all clones are present; in checked studies, unresolved V genes account for under half, and no reason is known for the remainder. V and J calls and clone size are copied from that table; D and trimming were computed from the DNA. For this sample there are some 340,000 clones; 85% appear just once. The top ten clonotypes cover under 4% of the sample.

Collaborating institutions collected whole blood in K2EDTA tubes following their own protocols. For TCRbeta analysis, collaborators shipped samples in one of three forms: frozen whole blood, isolated PBMCs, or DNA extracted from either of those sample types. The cysteine opens and the phenylalanine closes a CDR3 of 16 amino acids. Just the 48-base CDR3 DNA is kept, in frame starting at base 1. For CDR1 and CDR2, the germline V gene (reference sequence) lists MNHEY and SMNVEV. V drops 7 bases and J drops 1 base, leaving 19 bases in between. The full study reports these points: Clinical and demographic metadata were provided uncurated, with the amount varying by source and participant.

The sequencing input was peripheral blood. This sequence uses TRBV27 and TRBJ1-1; TRBD1 is perhaps the D gene, given 6 matching bases. The sequence was collected from a woman aged 18-29 years with acute or convalescent COVID-19. The nucleotide sequence reads as follows: TGTGCCAGCAAACCTATCCTGGGGGCACCGAACACTGAAGCTTTCTTT. This encodes CASKPILGAPNTEAFF.